The next 18 T cell receptor beta chains were all read from a single sample in a study of OX40 agonist ivuxolimab in advanced cancers. Only in-frame clones appear in the TCRdb table, and some are missing; sequencing was by immunoSEQ multiplex PCR. The profile covers 70,000 to 80,000 clones, with approximately 86% appearing a single time and around 0.9% taken by the ten largest. Sequencing used CD4+ or CD8+ T cells sorted from blood, obtained in a trial of the OX40 agonist ivuxolimab. These receptors were obtained from an adult with an advanced solid tumor such as melanoma, head and neck, liver or kidney cancer.

This clone was picked up one time. The chain recombines TRBV9 with TRBJ1-2, with D possibly being TRBD1 (5 bases). Trimming shortened V by 0 bases and J by 4 bases, and 13 bases separated the two germline ends. The CDR3 runs to 15 residues. Per the germline V gene, CDR1 is SGDLS and CDR2 is YYNGEE. The CDR3 is CASSVGRGDVYGYTF. CDR3 in DNA: TGTGCCAGCAGCGTAGGAAGAGGGGACGTCTATGGCTACACCTTC.

The chain uses TRBV28 and TRBJ1-1; TRBD1 matches 7 bases. CDR1 and CDR2 (germline): MDHEN, SYDVKM. With 4 bases clipped from V and 5 bases from J, the junction kept 7 bases outside the gene matches. This CDR3 is 14 amino acids long. DNA for the CDR3: TGTGCCAGCAGTTCAGGGGGGCTTACGACTGAAGCTTTCTTT. Protein: CASSSGGLTTEAFF.

The chain couples TRBV18 to TRBJ1-5; D is unresolved. In germline, CDR1 is KGHSH, CDR2 LQKENI. Trimming cost V 3 bases and J 0 bases, with 9 bases left between them. The CDR3 runs to 15 residues. The CDR3 region has the DNA TGTGCCAGCTCACCCCAGAGTAATAGCAATCAGCCCCAGCATTTT. It encodes CASSPQSNSNQPQHF.

The chain carries TRBV7-2 and TRBJ1-1; D possibly corresponds to TRBD1 (6 bases). Trimming took 5 bases from V and 11 from J, leaving 18 bases between them. Germline V lookup: CDR1 SGHTA, CDR2 FQGNSA. The CDR3 consists of 13 residues. CDR3 coding DNA: TGTGCCAGCAGCCCACAAGACAGGCTTATGGCTTTCTTT. Protein sequence: CASSPQDRLMAFF.

The genes are TRBV6-5 and TRBJ1-1, with D unclear. Germline V gene lookup returns CDR1 MNHEY and CDR2 SVGAGI. V shed 0 bases and J shed 3 bases, with 5 bases lying between them. The CDR3 is made up of 13 amino acids. CDR3 amino acids: CASSYSGYTEAFF. As DNA, the CDR3 is TGTGCCAGCAGTTACTCGGGGTACACTGAAGCTTTCTTT.

The chain uses TRBV30 and TRBJ2-5, with TRBD2 matching 10 bases. Germline V CDR1 and CDR2: GTSNPN, SVGIG (reference sequence). V lost 2 bases and J lost 0; bases outside the gene matches: 6. The CDR3 is 16 amino acids. DNA of the CDR3: TGTGCCTGGAGTTTCCCCACTAGCGGGGACCAAGAGACCCAGTACTTC. As protein: CAWSFPTSGDQETQYF.

This clone was detected only once. This chain joins TRBV5-6 and TRBJ2-5, with D possibly called TRBD1 or TRBD2 (5 bases each). The ends were cut back, 7 bases at V and 1 base at J, with 17 bases in the middle. The germline CDR1 and CDR2 sequences are SGHDT and YYEEEE. CDR3 size: 15 residues. CDR3 in DNA: TGTGCCAGCGGTGAACGGGGACCGATCCAAGAGACCCAGTACTTC. This translates into CASGERGPIQETQYF.

The chain is built from TRBV20-1 and TRBJ1-2; TRBD1 matches at 7 bases. With V trimmed by 3 bases and J by 7 bases, 2 bases remained unmatched. In germline, CDR1 is DFQATT, CDR2 SNEGSKA (reference sequence). The CDR3 contains 11 residues. The CDR3 loop reads CSASQGGGYTF. CDR3 bases: TGCAGTGCTAGTCAGGGGGGTGGCTACACCTTC.

The V call is TRBV19, the J call TRBJ1-2; 10 nucleotides agree with TRBD1. Trimming took 5 bases from V and 8 from J; bases not matched to a gene: 5. CDR3 length: 13 residues. Germline CDR1 reads LNHDA; CDR2 reads SQIVND (reference sequence). The CDR3 region is CASSATGGLGYTF. The CDR3 DNA reads TGTGCCAGTAGTGCGACAGGGGGCTTGGGCTACACCTTC.

The chain couples TRBV6-1 to TRBJ2-3, with D uncertain. The CDR3 is 12 residues long. The germline V gene has CDR1 MNHNS and CDR2 SASEGT. V was trimmed by 0 bases and J by 5 bases, leaving 3 bases between them. Here the CDR3 DNA reads TGTGCCAGCAGTGAAGCGAGAGATACGCAGTATTTT. This codes for CASSEARDTQYF.

J is TRBJ1-1 and V is TRBV6-5; weak D call: TRBD1 (6 bases). This CDR3 has 15 residues. Per the germline V gene, CDR1 is MNHEY and CDR2 is SVGAGI. Trimming stripped 8 bases from V and 0 bases from J, with 16 bases between. Here the CDR3 reads CASDQDRNMNTEAFF. CDR3 in DNA: TGTGCCAGCGATCAAGACAGGAACATGAACACTGAAGCTTTCTTT.

The chain recombines TRBV4-3 with TRBJ1-6, with 7 bases identical to TRBD1. The CDR3 covers 18 residues. The V and J ends lost 0 bases and 8 bases, in that order; junction bases with no gene match: 13. Per the germline V gene, CDR1 is LGHNA and CDR2 is YSLEER. The CDR3 DNA sequence: TGCGCCAGCAGCCAAGAAGTCCGTCGGGGGACAGTTGATTCACCCCTCCACTTT. Translation gives CASSQEVRRGTVDSPLHF.

The CDR3 spells CASSDSRGDAWTSSYNEQFF. CDR3 DNA sequence: TGTGCCAGCAGTGACTCGCGGGGGGACGCATGGACGTCCTCCTACAATGAGCAGTTCTTC. This chain links TRBV6-4 with TRBJ2-1; TRBD2 aligns across 8 bases. After removal of 0 bases from V and 0 bases from J, the junction contained 13 bases not matched to a gene. Germline V gives CDR1 MRHNA, CDR2 SNTAGT. CDR3 length: 20 amino acids.

This clone appeared once. The rearrangement uses TRBV6-4 and TRBJ1-5, with a tentative D call TRBD1 (6 bases). V was clipped by 6 bases and J by 6 bases, with 15 bases between them. Germline loops: CDR1 MRHNA, CDR2 SNTAGT. The CDR3 consists of 14 residues. The CDR3 protein is CASSSGAVRQPQHF. CDR3 DNA sequence: TGTGCCAGCAGCTCGGGGGCAGTGCGTCAGCCCCAGCATTTT.

The chain combines TRBV25-1 with TRBJ1-2; 10 bases line up with TRBD1. This CDR3 has 13 residues. Looked up from germline, CDR1 is MGHDK and CDR2 is SYGVNS. V was pared by 8 bases and J by 6 bases, with 6 bases of the junction left unmatched. The DNA of the CDR3 is TGTGCCAGCCAGTGGGGACAGGGGAATGGCTACACCTTC. Translating it yields CASQWGQGNGYTF.

The chain links TRBV29-1 to TRBJ2-1; D is perhaps TRBD1 (5 bases). Between the trimmed V and J ends, which lost 4 bases and 5 bases, there was a span of 12 bases. The CDR3 is 13 residues long. Germline V gene sequence: CDR1 SQVTM, CDR2 ANQGSEA. The CDR3 here is CSVGDSTNNEQFF. The CDR3 DNA is TGCAGCGTTGGAGACAGCACAAACAATGAGCAGTTCTTC.

This sequence joins TRBV7-9 and TRBJ2-3, with TRBD2 identical over 8 bases. After removal of 4 bases from V and 4 bases from J, the junction contained 16 bases not matched to a gene. This CDR3 spans 18 amino acids. Germline V gene sequence: CDR1 SEHNR, CDR2 FQNEAQ (reference sequence). The CDR3 reads CASSSVASGLAVADTQYF. The DNA of the CDR3 is TGTGCCAGCAGCTCCGTTGCTTCCGGACTAGCTGTTGCAGATACGCAGTATTTT. Full variable domain (missing parts from reference TRBV7-9 and TRBJ2-3): DTGVSQNPRHKITKRGQNVTFRCDPISEHNRLYWYRQTLGQGPEFLTYFQNEAQLEKSRLLSDRFSAERPKGSFSTLEIQRTEQGDSAMYLCASSSVASGLAVADTQYFGPGTRLTVL.

The CDR3 nucleotides read TGCGCCAGCAGCTTTACAACTAGCGGGGGCAATGAGCAGTTCTTC. It specifies CASSFTTSGGNEQFF. V is TRBV5-1 and J is TRBJ2-1; 11 positions match TRBD2. V dropped 2 bases and J dropped 6; count of bases not matched to a gene: 4. The V gene's germline CDR1 is SGHRS and CDR2 YFSETQ. The CDR3 totals 15 residues.